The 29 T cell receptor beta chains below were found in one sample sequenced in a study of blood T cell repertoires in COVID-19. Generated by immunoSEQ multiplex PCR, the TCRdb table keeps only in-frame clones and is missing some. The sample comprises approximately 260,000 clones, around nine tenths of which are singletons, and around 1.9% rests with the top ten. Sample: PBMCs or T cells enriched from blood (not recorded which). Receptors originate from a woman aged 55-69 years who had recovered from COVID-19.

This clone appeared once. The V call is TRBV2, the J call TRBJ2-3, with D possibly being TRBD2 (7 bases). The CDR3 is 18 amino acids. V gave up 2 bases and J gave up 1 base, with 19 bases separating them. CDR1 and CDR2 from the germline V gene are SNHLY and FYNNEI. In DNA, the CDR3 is TGTGCCAGCAGTGAAATTGGGGGCTGGGCGGGAGGCACAGATACGCAGTATTTT. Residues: CASSEIGGWAGGTDTQYF.

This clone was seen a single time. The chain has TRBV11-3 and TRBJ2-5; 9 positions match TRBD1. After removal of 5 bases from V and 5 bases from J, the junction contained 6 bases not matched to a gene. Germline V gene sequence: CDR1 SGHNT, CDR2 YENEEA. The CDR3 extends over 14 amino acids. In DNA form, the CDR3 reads TGTGCCAGCAGCCGGGACAGGGTGGCGGAGACCCAGTACTTC. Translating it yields CASSRDRVAETQYF.

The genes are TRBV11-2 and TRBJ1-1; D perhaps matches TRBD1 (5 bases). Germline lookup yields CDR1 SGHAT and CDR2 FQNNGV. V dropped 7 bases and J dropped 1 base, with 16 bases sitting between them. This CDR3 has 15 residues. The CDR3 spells CASILGGGGNTEAFF. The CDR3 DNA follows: TGTGCCAGCATCCTAGGTGGGGGAGGGAACACTGAAGCTTTCTTT.

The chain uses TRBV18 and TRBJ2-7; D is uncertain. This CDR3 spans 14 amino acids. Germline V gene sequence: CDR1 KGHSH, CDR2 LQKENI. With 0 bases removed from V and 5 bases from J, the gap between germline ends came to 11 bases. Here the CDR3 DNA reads TGTGCCAGCTCACCACCTAGTCTTGGTCACGAGCAGTACTTC. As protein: CASSPPSLGHEQYF.

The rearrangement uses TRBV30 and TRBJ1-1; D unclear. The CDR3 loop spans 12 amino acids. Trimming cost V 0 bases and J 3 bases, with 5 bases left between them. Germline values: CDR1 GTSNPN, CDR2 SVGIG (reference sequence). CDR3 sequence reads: CAWSVPDTEAFF. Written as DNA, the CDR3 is TGTGCCTGGAGTGTTCCGGACACTGAAGCTTTCTTT.

For the CDR3, the DNA is TGCGCCAGCAGTGAAGGTAGCGGGGGGGTTTTCCAGCAGTACTTC. Translating gives CASSEGSGGVFQQYF. The chain has TRBV10-2 and TRBJ2-7, with 11 bases fitting TRBD2. There are 15 residues in the CDR3. Germline CDR1 WSHSY, CDR2 SAAADI. The junction had 9 bases not matched to a gene; V was cut back by 3 bases and J by 8 bases.

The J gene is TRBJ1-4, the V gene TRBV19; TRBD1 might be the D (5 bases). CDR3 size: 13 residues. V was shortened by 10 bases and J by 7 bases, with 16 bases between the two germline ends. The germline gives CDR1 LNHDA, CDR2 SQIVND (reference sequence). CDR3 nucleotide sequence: TGTGCCACCCAGGGTGGCCTGGGTGAAAAACTGTTTTTT. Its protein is CATQGGLGEKLFF.

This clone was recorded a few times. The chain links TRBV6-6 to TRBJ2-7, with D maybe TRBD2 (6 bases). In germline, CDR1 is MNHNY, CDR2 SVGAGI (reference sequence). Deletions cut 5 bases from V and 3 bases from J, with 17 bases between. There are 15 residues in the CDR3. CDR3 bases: TGTGCCAGCAGTCCGGATCGGGCGGGAAGCTACGAGCAGTACTTC. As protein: CASSPDRAGSYEQYF.

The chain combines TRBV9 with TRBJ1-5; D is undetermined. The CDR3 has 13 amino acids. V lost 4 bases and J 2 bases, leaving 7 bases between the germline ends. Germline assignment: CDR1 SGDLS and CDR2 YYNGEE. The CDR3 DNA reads TGTGCCAGCAGCCGATCGGGCAATCAGCCCCAGCATTTT. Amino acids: CASSRSGNQPQHF.

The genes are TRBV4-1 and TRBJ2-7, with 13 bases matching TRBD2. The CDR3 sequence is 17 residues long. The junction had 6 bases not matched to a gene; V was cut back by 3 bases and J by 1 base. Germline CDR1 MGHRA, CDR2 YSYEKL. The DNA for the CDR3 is TGCGCCAGCAGCCACCTGGGGACTAGCGGGAAGTCCTACGAGCAGTACTTC. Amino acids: CASSHLGTSGKSYEQYF.

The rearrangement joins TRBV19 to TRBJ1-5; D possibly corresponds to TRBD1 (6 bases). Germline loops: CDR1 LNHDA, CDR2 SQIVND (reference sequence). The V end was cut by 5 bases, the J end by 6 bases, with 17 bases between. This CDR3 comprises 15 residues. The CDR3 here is CASSDQQGAFQPQHF. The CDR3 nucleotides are TGTGCCAGTAGTGATCAACAGGGTGCTTTTCAGCCCCAGCATTTT.

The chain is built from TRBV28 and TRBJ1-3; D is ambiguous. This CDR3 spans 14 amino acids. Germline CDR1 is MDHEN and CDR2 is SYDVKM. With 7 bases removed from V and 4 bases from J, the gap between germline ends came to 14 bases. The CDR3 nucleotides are TGTGCCAGCACCCAGCAGGTTGGGGGAAACACCATATATTTT. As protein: CASTQQVGGNTIYF.

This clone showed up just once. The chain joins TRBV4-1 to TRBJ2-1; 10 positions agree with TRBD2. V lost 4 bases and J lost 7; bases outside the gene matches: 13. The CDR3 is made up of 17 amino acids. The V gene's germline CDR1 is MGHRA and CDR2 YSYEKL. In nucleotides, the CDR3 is TGCGCCAGCAGCCCGAAGCGTCCTAGCGGGAGTTCAAATGAGCAGTTCTTC. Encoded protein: CASSPKRPSGSSNEQFF.

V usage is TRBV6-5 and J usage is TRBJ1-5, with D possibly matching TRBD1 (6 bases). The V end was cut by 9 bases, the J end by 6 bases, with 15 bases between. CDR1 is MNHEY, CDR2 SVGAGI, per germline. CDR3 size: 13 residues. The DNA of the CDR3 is TGTGCCAGGGGGAGGGGGGATGGTCAGCCCCAGCATTTT. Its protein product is CARGRGDGQPQHF.

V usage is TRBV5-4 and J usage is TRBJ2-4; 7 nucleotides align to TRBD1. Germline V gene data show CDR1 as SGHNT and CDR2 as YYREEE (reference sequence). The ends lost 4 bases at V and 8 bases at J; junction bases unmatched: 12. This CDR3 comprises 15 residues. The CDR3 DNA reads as TGTGCCAGCAGCATGACAGGGTTCTCTCAAGACATTCAGTACTTC. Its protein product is CASSMTGFSQDIQYF.

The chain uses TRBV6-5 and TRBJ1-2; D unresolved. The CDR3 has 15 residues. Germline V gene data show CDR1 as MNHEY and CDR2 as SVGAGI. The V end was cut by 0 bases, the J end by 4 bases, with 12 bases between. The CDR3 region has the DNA TGTGCCAGCAGTTACTCTTTCGGGGTCGGCTATGGCTACACCTTC. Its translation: CASSYSFGVGYGYTF.

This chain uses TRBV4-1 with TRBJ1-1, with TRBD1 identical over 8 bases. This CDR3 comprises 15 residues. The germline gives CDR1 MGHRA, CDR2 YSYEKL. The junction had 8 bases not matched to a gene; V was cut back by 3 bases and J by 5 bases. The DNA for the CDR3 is TGCGCCAGCAGCCACCCCGGACAGGGTGTGACTGAAGCTTTCTTT. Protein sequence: CASSHPGQGVTEAFF.

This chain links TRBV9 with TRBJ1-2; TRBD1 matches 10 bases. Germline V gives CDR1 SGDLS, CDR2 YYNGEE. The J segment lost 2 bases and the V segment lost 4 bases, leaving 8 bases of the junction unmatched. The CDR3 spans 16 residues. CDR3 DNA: TGTGCCAGCAGCATGGCTGGGACAGGGGCAAACTATGGCTACACCTTC. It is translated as CASSMAGTGANYGYTF.

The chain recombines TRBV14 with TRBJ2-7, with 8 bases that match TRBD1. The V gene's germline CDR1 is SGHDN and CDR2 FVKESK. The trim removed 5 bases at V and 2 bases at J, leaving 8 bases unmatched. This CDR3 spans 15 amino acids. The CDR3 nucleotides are TGTGCCAGCAGCTGGACAGGGAAACCCCCCTACGAGCAGTACTTC. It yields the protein CASSWTGKPPYEQYF.

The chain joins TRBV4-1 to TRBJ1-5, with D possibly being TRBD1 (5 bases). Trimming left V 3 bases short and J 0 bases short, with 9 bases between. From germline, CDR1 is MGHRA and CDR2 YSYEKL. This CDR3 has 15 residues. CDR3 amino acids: CASSQGPNSNQPQHF. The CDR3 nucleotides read TGCGCCAGCAGCCAGGGGCCTAATAGCAATCAGCCCCAGCATTTT.

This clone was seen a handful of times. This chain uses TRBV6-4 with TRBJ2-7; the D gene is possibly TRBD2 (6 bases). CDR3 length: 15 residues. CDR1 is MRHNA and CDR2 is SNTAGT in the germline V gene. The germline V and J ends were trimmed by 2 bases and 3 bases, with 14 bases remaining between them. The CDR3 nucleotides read TGTGCCAGCAGTGACAAAGCGGGTTCGGGCTACGAGCAGTACTTC. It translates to CASSDKAGSGYEQYF.

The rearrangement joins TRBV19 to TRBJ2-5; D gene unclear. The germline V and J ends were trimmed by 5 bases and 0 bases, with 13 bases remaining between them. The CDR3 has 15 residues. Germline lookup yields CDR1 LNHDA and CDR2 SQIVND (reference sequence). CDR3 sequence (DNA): TGTGCCAGTAGTGGTAGACTGAATTACCAAGAGACCCAGTACTTC. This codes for CASSGRLNYQETQYF.

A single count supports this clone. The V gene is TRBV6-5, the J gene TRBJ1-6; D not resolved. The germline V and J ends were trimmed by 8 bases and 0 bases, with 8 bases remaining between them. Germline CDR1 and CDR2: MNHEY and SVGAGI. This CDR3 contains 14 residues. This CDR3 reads CASGGSSYNSPLHF. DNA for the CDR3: TGTGCCAGCGGCGGGAGCTCCTATAATTCACCCCTCCACTTT.

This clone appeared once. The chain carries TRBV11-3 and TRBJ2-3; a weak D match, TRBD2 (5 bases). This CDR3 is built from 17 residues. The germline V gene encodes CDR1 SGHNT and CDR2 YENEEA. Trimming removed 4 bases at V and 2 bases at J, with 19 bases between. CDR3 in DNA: TGTGCCAGCAGCTCGTCTCCACTAGGGCGGGCCACAGATACGCAGTATTTT. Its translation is CASSSSPLGRATDTQYF.

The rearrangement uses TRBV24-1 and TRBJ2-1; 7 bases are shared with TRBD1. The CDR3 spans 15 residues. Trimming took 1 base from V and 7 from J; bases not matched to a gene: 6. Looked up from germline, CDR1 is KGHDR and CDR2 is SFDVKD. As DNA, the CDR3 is TGTGCCACCAGTGATTTCGGACAGGCAGGAAATGAGCAGTTCTTC. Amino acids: CATSDFGQAGNEQFF.

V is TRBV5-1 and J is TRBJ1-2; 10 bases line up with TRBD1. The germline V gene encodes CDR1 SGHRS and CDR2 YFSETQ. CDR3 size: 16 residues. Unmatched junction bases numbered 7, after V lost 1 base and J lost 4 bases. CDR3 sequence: CASSLPGTGESYGYTF. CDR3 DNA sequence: TGCGCCAGCAGCTTGCCGGGGACAGGGGAAAGCTATGGCTACACCTTC.

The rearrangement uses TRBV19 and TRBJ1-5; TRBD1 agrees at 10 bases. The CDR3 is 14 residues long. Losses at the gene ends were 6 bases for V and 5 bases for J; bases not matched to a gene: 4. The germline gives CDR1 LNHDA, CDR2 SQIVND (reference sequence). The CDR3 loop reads CASSLTGGHQPQHF. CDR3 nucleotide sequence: TGTGCCAGTAGCCTGACAGGGGGCCATCAGCCCCAGCATTTT.

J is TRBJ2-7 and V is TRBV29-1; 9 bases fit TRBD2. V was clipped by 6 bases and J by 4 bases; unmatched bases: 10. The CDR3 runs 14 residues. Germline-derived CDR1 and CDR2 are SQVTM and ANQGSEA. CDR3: CSVKSGSGSYEQYF. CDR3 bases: TGCAGCGTGAAATCAGGTAGCGGGAGTTACGAGCAGTACTTC.

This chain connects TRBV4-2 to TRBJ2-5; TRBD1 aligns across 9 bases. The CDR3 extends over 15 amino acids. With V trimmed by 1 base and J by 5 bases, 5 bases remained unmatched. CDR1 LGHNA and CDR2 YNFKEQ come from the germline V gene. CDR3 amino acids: CASSQVDRGGETQYF. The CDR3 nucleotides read TGTGCCAGCAGCCAAGTCGACAGGGGGGGGGAGACCCAGTACTTC.